A single sample is the source of the 23 T cell receptor beta chains below, sequenced in a study of cytomegalovirus exposure and HLA in healthy donors. The PCR had 60 Vbeta and 13 Jbeta primers. Clones were sequenced by immunoSEQ multiplex PCR, and TCRdb holds only the in-frame ones, with some missing. The table includes 75,000 to 100,000 clones, about 71% detected once. The sequenced material came from PBMCs. The receptors originated from a man in his 60s in good health and CMV-seronegative.

This rearrangement joins TRBV4-1 to TRBJ1-1; the match to TRBD1 covers 7 bases. CDR3 length equals 16 residues. Germline-derived CDR1 and CDR2 are MGHRA and YSYEKL. Trimming cost V 4 bases and J 1 base; bases outside gene matches: 9. The CDR3 loop reads CASSPRTGRGNTEAFF. CDR3 DNA sequence: TGCGCCAGCAGCCCCCGGACAGGTCGGGGGAACACTGAAGCTTTCTTT.

This rearrangement joins TRBV27 to TRBJ2-5; D gene ambiguous. V lost 3 bases and J 5 bases, leaving 10 bases between the germline ends. Germline V gives CDR1 MNHEY, CDR2 SMNVEV (reference sequence). This CDR3 is 13 amino acids long. CDR3 DNA sequence: TGTGCCAGCAGTTTTCGGCTAGATGAGACCCAGTACTTC. Encoded protein: CASSFRLDETQYF.

The J gene is TRBJ1-4, the V gene TRBV6-5, with D possibly matching TRBD1 (6 bases). Trimming took 1 base from V and 4 from J, leaving 13 bases between them. Germline CDR1 MNHEY, CDR2 SVGAGI. The CDR3 covers 16 residues. The CDR3: CASSYLSDRFNEKLFF. For the CDR3, the DNA is TGTGCCAGCAGTTACTTATCGGACAGATTTAATGAAAAACTGTTTTTT.

This clone has only a few counts. The genes are TRBV10-2 and TRBJ2-5; 13 bases fit TRBD2. With 6 bases clipped from V and 4 bases from J, the junction kept 11 bases outside the gene matches. Germline CDR1 WSHSY, CDR2 SAAADI. This CDR3 has 17 amino acids. CDR3: CASSTLAGGPLGETQYF. Here the CDR3 DNA reads TGCGCCAGCAGCACACTAGCGGGGGGGCCTTTGGGAGAGACCCAGTACTTC.

The chain employs TRBV19 and TRBJ1-4; 7 bases map to TRBD1. V dropped 5 bases and J dropped 8; count of bases not matched to a gene: 14. The CDR3 spans 16 residues. The germline gives CDR1 LNHDA, CDR2 SQIVND (reference sequence). CDR3 DNA sequence: TGTGCCAGTAGTGCGGGAAGACAGGGATGGAGCGAAAAACTGTTTTTT. Its translation: CASSAGRQGWSEKLFF.

The sample holds a few counts of this clone. The rearrangement uses TRBV27 and TRBJ2-1; 10 nucleotides agree with TRBD2. V trimming: 6 bases; J trimming: 7 bases; junction bases outside the gene matches: 6. CDR1 is MNHEY and CDR2 is SMNVEV in the germline V gene (reference sequence). The CDR3 is 14 amino acids. The CDR3 bases are TGTGCCAGCAGCAAAGGTAGCGGGAGGAATGAGCAGTTCTTC. Protein product: CASSKGSGRNEQFF.

This chain uses TRBV6-1 with TRBJ2-3, with 9 positions matching TRBD2. Trimming took 4 bases from V and 3 from J; bases not matched to a gene: 5. CDR3 length equals 15 residues. Per germline, CDR1 MNHNS and CDR2 SASEGT. CDR3 sequence: CASSVRGLATDTQYF. In DNA form, the CDR3 reads TGTGCCAGCAGTGTAAGGGGACTAGCAACAGATACGCAGTATTTT.

This clone was recorded once. The chain couples TRBV6-1 to TRBJ1-1; maybe TRBD1 (6 bases). Germline CDR1 reads MNHNS; CDR2 reads SASEGT. Trimming removed 8 bases at V and 2 bases at J, with 18 bases between. The CDR3 contains 15 residues. CDR3 in amino acids: CASYPDRTANTEAFF. The CDR3 DNA is TGTGCCAGCTATCCAGACCGGACAGCCAACACTGAAGCTTTCTTT.

This clone was counted only a few times. The CDR3 DNA is TGTGCCAGCTCACCGAGCGGGAGGGCCGATAATGAGCAGTTCTTC. It is translated as CASSPSGRADNEQFF. The chain employs TRBV18 and TRBJ2-1; 10 positions agree with TRBD2. The V and J ends lost 3 bases and 7 bases, in that order; junction bases with no gene match: 6. Germline CDR1 KGHSH, CDR2 LQKENI. This CDR3 has 15 residues.

The chain recombines TRBV11-2 with TRBJ1-1; 7 nucleotides line up with TRBD1. Trimming cost V 5 bases and J 0 bases; bases outside gene matches: 3. This CDR3 region has 14 residues. In germline, CDR1 is SGHAT, CDR2 FQNNGV. The CDR3 loop reads CASSPGQMNTEAFF. The CDR3 DNA reads TGTGCCAGCAGCCCGGGACAGATGAACACTGAAGCTTTCTTT.

The rearrangement links TRBV29-1 to TRBJ2-5; no definite D call. Trimming took 4 bases from V and 2 from J, leaving 8 bases between them. Per germline, CDR1 SQVTM and CDR2 ANQGSEA. The CDR3 has 12 residues. The CDR3, as DNA: TGCAGCGTTGGTGCGCGACAAGAGACCCAGTACTTC. It translates to CSVGARQETQYF.

This chain connects TRBV19 to TRBJ1-5; a possible D gene is TRBD1 (6 bases). The CDR3 is 15 residues long. The V end was cut by 0 bases, the J end by 0 bases, with 6 bases between. Germline CDR1 and CDR2: LNHDA and SQIVND (reference sequence). The CDR3 nucleotides are TGTGCCAGTAGTATAGAACAGGGTAGCAATCAGCCCCAGCATTTT. Amino acids: CASSIEQGSNQPQHF.

This sequence joins TRBV19 and TRBJ1-5, with TRBD1 as a possible D gene (5 bases). The CDR3 is made up of 14 amino acids. The germline CDR1 and CDR2 sequences are LNHDA and SQIVND (reference sequence). V lost 3 bases, J lost 7 bases, and 13 bases lay in between. DNA of the CDR3: TGTGCCAGTAGTATTTGGGGGGAGAGACAGCCCCAGCATTTT. Amino acid sequence: CASSIWGERQPQHF.

V and J are TRBV5-6 and TRBJ1-2; a possible D gene is TRBD1 (6 bases). The CDR3 has 15 residues. Trimming pared 0 bases from V and 2 bases from J, leaving 11 bases between. Germline CDR1 reads SGHDT; CDR2 reads YYEEEE. The CDR3 loop is CASSLETGINYGYTF. The CDR3 DNA reads TGTGCCAGCAGCTTGGAAACAGGGATCAACTATGGCTACACCTTC.

This clone has a handful of counts. The chain is built from TRBV6-6 and TRBJ1-5; tentatively, D is TRBD1 (5 bases). CDR1 and CDR2 from the germline V gene are MNHNY and SVGAGI (reference sequence). The CDR3 runs 14 residues. The ends were cut back, 4 bases at V and 6 bases at J, with 13 bases in the middle. The DNA for the CDR3 is TGTGCCAGCAGTTGGCCGGGGGGGAGTCAGCCCCAGCATTTT. This gives the protein CASSWPGGSQPQHF.

In DNA, the CDR3 is TGCAGCGTTGGACGGGAACCCGGGGAGCTGTTTTTT. Translated: CSVGREPGELFF. The chain is built from TRBV29-1 and TRBJ2-2; D is possibly TRBD2 (5 bases). Deletions cut 4 bases from V and 6 bases from J, with 9 bases between. The CDR3 is 12 amino acids. Germline loops: CDR1 SQVTM, CDR2 ANQGSEA.

The rearrangement uses TRBV6-1 and TRBJ2-7, with D maybe TRBD1 (6 bases). The CDR3 sequence is 15 residues long. CDR1 and CDR2 from the germline V gene are MNHNS and SASEGT. Between the trimmed V and J ends, which lost 3 bases and 0 bases, there was a span of 12 bases. In nucleotides, the CDR3 is TGTGCCAGCAGTGATGGACAGACTACCTCCTACGAGCAGTACTTC. Translation gives CASSDGQTTSYEQYF.

This rearrangement joins TRBV7-9 to TRBJ2-7; 15 bases line up with TRBD2. This CDR3 comprises 14 residues. V gave up 7 bases and J gave up 6 bases; unmatched junction bases: 4. Germline CDR1 is SEHNR and CDR2 is FQNEAQ (reference sequence). The CDR3 is CASNPGLAGGEQYF. In DNA, the CDR3 is TGTGCCAGCAACCCGGGACTAGCGGGGGGCGAGCAGTACTTC.

This chain links TRBV27 with TRBJ2-1, with a possible D match to TRBD2 (6 bases). CDR1 is MNHEY and CDR2 is SMNVEV in the germline V gene (reference sequence). The germline V and J ends were trimmed by 3 bases and 8 bases, with 14 bases remaining between them. CDR3 size: 14 residues. The DNA of the CDR3 is TGTGCCAGCAGTTTTCGGGGGAGTGCCTATGAGCAGTTCTTC. Translated, it gives CASSFRGSAYEQFF.

This clone was seen more than once but under ten times. This chain connects TRBV6-1 to TRBJ1-5; TRBD1 matches at 7 bases. V lost 6 bases and J lost 9; bases outside the gene matches: 8. The CDR3 is made up of 13 amino acids. The germline CDR1 and CDR2 sequences are MNHNS and SASEGT. The CDR3 sequence is CASSDRVHRPQHF. The CDR3 bases are TGTGCCAGCAGCGACAGGGTTCATCGGCCCCAGCATTTT.

This chain joins TRBV6-6 and TRBJ2-7; 9 bases map to TRBD2. The trim removed 6 bases at V and 2 bases at J, leaving 8 bases unmatched. CDR1 is MNHNY and CDR2 is SVGAGI in the germline V gene (reference sequence). The CDR3 extends over 15 amino acids. For the CDR3, the DNA is TGTGCCAGCAGAGCTGACGGGACTAGCCCCTACGAGCAGTACTTC. Translated: CASRADGTSPYEQYF.

In this sample, this clone turned up a few times. The V call is TRBV6-1, the J call TRBJ2-7, with 10 bases aligning to TRBD2. The length of the CDR3 is 16 residues. V lost 0 bases, J lost 6 bases, and 8 bases stayed unmatched. Germline V gene data show CDR1 as MNHNS and CDR2 as SASEGT. The CDR3 loop is CASSEALASGSLEQYF. CDR3 nucleotides: TGTGCCAGCAGTGAAGCGCTGGCTAGCGGGAGTCTCGAGCAGTACTTC.

The chain combines TRBV13 with TRBJ2-1; D remains unclear. V lost 7 bases, J lost 8 bases, and 15 bases lay in between. Germline lookup yields CDR1 PRHDT and CDR2 FYEKMQ (reference sequence). The CDR3 is 13 amino acids. The CDR3 DNA sequence: TGTGCCAGCACTCATATGGCAGGCCATGAGCAGTTCTTC. It yields the protein CASTHMAGHEQFF.